This entry concerns a single T cell receptor (beta chain). This clone was seen only a few times. No antigen is known for it. Within one base of it there is no much larger clone, and no base qualities were kept. The sample is drawn from a study of beta chain features in type 1 diabetes (dated by TCRdb to about 2018). Regarding the complete study: No differences in mean age, gender distribution, total cell number or subset yield were found between patients and healthy donors. Whereas all 30 or so donors provided naive and central memory subsets, regulatory and stem cell-like memory subsets were isolated from just 8 patients and roughly 8 healthy donors. A total of just under 110,000,000 sorted cells were examined across all samples, and RNA yield correlated strongly with the number of cells per subset. In the study, TCRB repertoires of sorted circulating CD4+ T cell subsets from recently diagnosed type 1 diabetes patients were compared with those of matched healthy donors.

A single peripheral blood draw of about 120 mL on average was collected from each donor into heparinised tubes. Using a panel that included CD45RO, CCR7, CD25, CD127, CD95 and CD27, naive, central memory, regulatory and stem cell-like memory CD4+ T cells were sorted on a BD FACSAria II. Purity was above 95% for every sorted population. Right away, PBMCs were isolated by Lymphoprep density gradient centrifugation and were stained directly, with no culture step. So that batch effects would be minimized, each experiment stained and sorted samples in pairs, pairing one healthy donor with one patient. All of the isolated RNA was reverse transcribed with the High Capacity cDNA Reverse Transcription Kit, so expressed TCRB transcripts were sequenced. Deep immunoSEQ sequencing was performed on naive, central memory and regulatory T cell samples, with an average of around 3.5 million total reads per sample. After sorted cells were lysed in RLT buffer, RNA was extracted with DNase-treated RNeasy Micro or Mini kits, with the choice depending on cell number. Each cell subset was processed on its own to prevent cross-contamination, while patient and healthy donor samples were processed together. The immunoSEQ multiplex PCR was used to amplify TCRB sequences from cDNA, generating 87-bp fragments that spanned the CDR3 region. The amplicons were sequenced using the Illumina HiSeq platform. Per the original workflow: PCR bias was corrected computationally using synthetic template baselines, and reads within Hamming distance 2 were collapsed, with unmergeable singletons discarded. Reads were aligned against IMGT so that V, D and J genes, CDR3 length and insertions or deletions at six rearrangement sites could be assigned. Within each subset, clonotype counts were normalized to the number of sorted cells before true diversity and Gini coefficients were calculated with the tcR R package. The overlap coefficient, calculated on TCRB nucleotide sequences, was used to measure repertoire sharing. Out-of-frame TCRB sequences from naive cells were analyzed to stand in for the pre-selection repertoire. Sourced from immuneACCESS, this table was stored by TCRdb with only in-frame sequences that have V and J called. A share of the clones is absent; for the studies checked, an unresolved V gene accounts for under half, and the remainder has no known explanation. That table supplies the V and J calls and clone size; D and trimming were determined from the DNA. The sample table holds about 450,000 clones, of which over 9.5% were seen once. The top ten constitute 0.046% of the sample.

Overall study outcomes, separate from this receptor: Shorter templates might have been favored by PCR, but patient and control samples were amplified and corrected together, so both groups would have been affected equally by any skew. Fewer insertions and more nucleotide deletions at VDJ recombination sites were observed in patients with type 1 diabetes, implying thymic rearrangement abnormalities. Only small numbers of individuals were included in the HLA sub-analyses, which left unresolved whether HLA type had any influence on TCRB rearrangement. In all four CD4+ subsets, TCRB CDR3 length was moderately but significantly shorter in type 1 diabetes patients. Naive, central memory and regulatory TCRB repertoires appeared to be more similar among patients than among healthy donors. Because cDNA rather than genomic DNA was sequenced, highly expressing activated cells could have been over-represented, although no difference in activation and CD3 levels was found between groups.

The sequence came from a woman aged 18 to 35 in good health. The material sequenced was naive CD4+ T cells from blood. This sample's cell subset or site label indicates: true naive CD4+ T cells.

CDR3 reads: CATSRRRDRSTDTQYF. The bases read TGTGCCACCAGCCGTCGACGGGACAGGAGCACAGATACGCAGTATTTT. Rearrangement joined TRBV15 to TRBJ2-3, with 8 bases matching TRBD1. CDR1 and CDR2 were assigned from the germline V gene (reference sequence) as LNHNV and YYDKDF. The junction shows trimming of 5 bases on V and 0 bases on J, and the gene matches do not reach 7 bases of it. The CDR3 sequence holds 16 residues, the cysteine and phenylalanine included. The retained sequence is limited to the CDR3, 48 bases, with the frame set at the first base.